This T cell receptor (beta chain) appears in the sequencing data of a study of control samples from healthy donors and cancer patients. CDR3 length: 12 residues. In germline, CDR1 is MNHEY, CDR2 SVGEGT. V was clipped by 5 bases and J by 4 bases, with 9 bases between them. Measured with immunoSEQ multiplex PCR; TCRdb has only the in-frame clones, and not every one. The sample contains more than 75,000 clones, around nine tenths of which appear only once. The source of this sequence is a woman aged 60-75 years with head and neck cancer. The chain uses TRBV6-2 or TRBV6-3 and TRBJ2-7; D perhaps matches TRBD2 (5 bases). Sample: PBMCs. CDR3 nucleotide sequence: TGTGCCAGCAGTCGGGAAGATTACGAGCAGTACTTC. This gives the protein CASSREDYEQYF.